This passage covers 21 T cell receptor beta chains from one sample sequenced in a study of tumor-infiltrating lymphocytes in primary liver carcinoma. The investigators made TCR beta cDNA from roughly 0.45 ug total RNA, using a constant-region primer. Employing slightly modified ARM-PCR, three nested multiplex PCR rounds were run, and these gave rise to the TCR beta libraries. A C-beta reverse primer was combined with TRBV1-TRBV30 forward primers in the first two PCR rounds, and each round had around 10 cycles. TCRdb reanalysed the multiplex PCR reads using MiXCR and keeps one entry per CDR3 protein. There are approximately 320,000 distinct CDR3 sequences in the sample; approximately 58% occur only once, and more than 15% lies in the top ten. Germline DNA was also extracted, while the blood RNA originated from unsorted whole blood. Sequencing input: peripheral blood. Receptors were obtained from a young woman with primary liver carcinoma and hepatitis B virus infection.

The rearrangement links TRBV24-1 to TRBJ2-5; D is undetermined. The germline CDR1 and CDR2 sequences are KGHDR and SFDVKD. The CDR3 has 15 residues. V lost 3 bases and J 7 bases, leaving 17 bases between the germline ends. CDR3 nucleotides: TGTGCCACCAGTGATCCTCGGGCTGGGCCGGGGACCCAGTACTTC. Amino acids: CATSDPRAGPGTQYF.

This rearrangement joins TRBV7-8 to TRBJ1-5, with D maybe TRBD1 (6 bases). Germline V CDR1 and CDR2: SGHVS, FQNEAQ. CDR3 size: 14 residues. V gave up 5 bases and J gave up 3 bases, with 11 bases separating them. The CDR3 nucleotides read TGTGCCAGCAGCAAACACAGGGACAATCAGCCCCAGCATTTT. It translates to CASSKHRDNQPQHF.

In the case of this clonotype: The junction shows a germline mismatch at one end, possibly a read error. The chain recombines TRBV29-1 with TRBJ2-7; 8 bases line up with TRBD1. Germline V gives CDR1 SQVTM, CDR2 ANQGSEA. The length of the CDR3 is 13 residues. The CDR3 sequence: CRVEAGGRFEQYF. DNA of the CDR3: TGCAGGGTTGAAGCAGGGGGCAGATTCGAGCAGTACTTC.

On this clonotype itself: A junction boundary mismatches the germline segment, possibly from a read error. This chain links TRBV13 with TRBJ1-1; D unclear. CDR1 PRHDT and CDR2 FYEKMQ come from the germline V gene (reference sequence). The length of the CDR3 is 14 residues. The CDR3: CASSFGPGRTEAFF. CDR3 coding DNA: TGTGCTAGCAGCTTTGGCCCCGGGAGGACTGAAGCCTTCTTT.

A note on this clonotype: This could be a read error, since a much larger clone is one nucleotide away. The J gene is TRBJ2-1, the V gene TRBV6-2 or TRBV6-3, with a possible D match to TRBD2 (6 bases). The J call may be mistaken, given a closer DNA end match to TRBJ2-7. Per germline, CDR1 MNHEY and CDR2 SVGEGT. CDR3 length equals 13 residues. The CDR3 is CASSSGTYNEQYF. The CDR3, as DNA: TGTGCCAGCAGCTCAGGGACTTACAATGAGCAGTACTTC.

Regarding this clonotype: One end of the junction does not line up with germline, which may come from a read error. The chain combines TRBV11-3 with TRBJ2-2, with D perhaps TRBD2 (5 bases). The length of the CDR3 is 13 residues. In germline, CDR1 is SGHNT, CDR2 YENEEA. The CDR3 sequence: CASSFRNTGELFF. CDR3 nucleotide sequence: TGTGCCAGCAGCTTTCGAAACACCGGGGAGTTGTTTTTT.

This clonotype was seen repeatedly, ten times or more. V gene TRBV6-5 combines with J gene TRBJ2-7; D gene unclear. V was shortened by 7 bases and J by 1 base, with 11 bases between the two germline ends. Per the germline V gene, CDR1 is MNHEY and CDR2 is SVGAGI. The CDR3 contains 13 residues. In DNA form, the CDR3 reads TGTGCCAGCACATCACAAGGTTCCTACGAGCAGTACTTC. The encoded protein is CASTSQGSYEQYF.

Worth noting for this clonotype: Possible read error: a much larger clone is one base away. This rearrangement joins TRBV7-8 to TRBJ2-7; the D gene is possibly TRBD2 (6 bases). In germline, CDR1 is SGHVS, CDR2 FQNEAQ. The CDR3 extends over 15 amino acids. The CDR3 is CASSLRRDPSFEQYF. The CDR3 coding sequence is TGTGCCAGCAGCTTAAGGCGGGACCCCTCCTTCGAGCAGTACTTC.

A note on this clonotype: The junction differs from germline at one of its ends, possibly a read error. The rearrangement links TRBV11-1 to TRBJ2-7; TRBD1 is a possible D gene (5 bases). Germline V gene lookup returns CDR1 SGHAT and CDR2 FQDESV (reference sequence). This CDR3 has 13 amino acids. Written as DNA, the CDR3 is TGTGCCAGCAGCTTAAGGGGAATCCACGAGCAGTACTTT. Protein: CASSLRGIHEQYF.

Comment on this clonotype: Here the CDR3 omits its conserved ending phenylalanine or tryptophan, so a read error is the likely source. The chain couples TRBV7-9 to TRBJ2-3; D uncertain. Trimming shortened V by 5 bases and J by 4 bases, and 10 bases separated the two germline ends. Germline CDR1 and CDR2: SEHNR and FQNEAQ (reference sequence). CDR3 length equals 13 residues. The CDR3 DNA sequence: TGTGCCAGCAGCCCCTACGAGGCAGATACGCAGTATTTA. Translated, it gives CASSPYEADTQYL.

The gene calls are TRBV11-3 and TRBJ2-1, with TRBD2 identical over 7 bases. J lost 4 bases, V lost 5 bases, and 11 bases had no gene match. Germline values: CDR1 SGHNT, CDR2 YENEEA. The CDR3 has 16 amino acids. CDR3 residues: CASSLRPGGSYNEQFF. The CDR3 DNA is TGTGCCAGCAGCCTGAGACCGGGAGGTTCATACAATGAGCAGTTCTTC. The full variable domain, its missing parts supplied by reference TRBV11-3 and TRBJ2-1, is EAGVVQSPRYKIIEKKQPVAFWCNPISGHNTLYWYLQNLGQGPELLIRYENEEAVDDSQLPKDRFSAERLKGVDSTLKIQPAELGDSAVYLCASSLRPGGSYNEQFFGPGTRLTVL.

This clonotype was observed many times. V and J are TRBV4-1 and TRBJ2-1; 8 bases are shared with TRBD2. Per the germline V gene, CDR1 is MGHRA and CDR2 is YSYEKL. Germline trimming cut 2 bases from V and 2 bases from J; bases unmatched to any gene: 2. This CDR3 region has 15 residues. The CDR3: CASSQLAGTYNEQFF. CDR3 sequence (DNA): TGCGCCAGCAGCCAATTAGCGGGAACCTACAATGAGCAGTTCTTC.

Regarding this clonotype: Here the CDR3 omits its conserved ending phenylalanine or tryptophan, so a read error is the likely source. The chain combines TRBV29-1 with TRBJ2-1; a possible D gene is TRBD2 (5 bases). The CDR3 spans 14 residues. Germline CDR1 is SQVTM and CDR2 is ANQGSEA. CDR3 sequence: CSVEGPYDYNEQFS. CDR3 nucleotides: TGTAGCGTTGAAGGCCCATACGACTACAATGAGCAGTTCTCC.

For this clonotype: One end of the junction is discordant with germline, which a read error may explain. This rearrangement joins TRBV29-1 to TRBJ2-1, with 9 bases matching TRBD1. Germline V gene lookup returns CDR1 SQVTM and CDR2 ANQGSEA. The CDR3 has 16 residues. The CDR3 here is CSVEGYGGDRANEQFF. CDR3 sequence (DNA): TGCAGTGTTGAAGGGTACGGTGGGGACAGGGCCAATGAGCAGTTCTTC.

Remarks on this clonotype: The germline gene is not matched at one end of the junction; a read error may be the cause. This sequence joins TRBV6-2 or TRBV6-3 and TRBJ2-6, with a tentative D call TRBD1 (5 bases). The germline V gene encodes CDR1 MNHEY and CDR2 SVGEGT. This CDR3 has 18 amino acids. Written as DNA, the CDR3 is TGTGCCAGCAGTTACTCGAGGACACTCCGATCTGGGGTCAACGTCCTGACTTTC. This translates into CASSYSRTLRSGVNVLTF.

The chain is built from TRBV21-1 and TRBJ2-7; TRBD1 is taken as the D call from the table, unchecked against the DNA. TRBV21-1 is given as a pseudogene. The CDR3 length is 16 residues. CDR3 DNA: TGTGCCAGCAGCAAAGTGGAGGCGGGACACCCTCGCGGGCAGTACTTC. Its translation: CASSKVEAGHPRGQYF.

As concerns this clonotype: One end of the junction varies from germline; a read error may be responsible. The chain uses TRBV11-3 and TRBJ2-6; 7 bases fit TRBD2. The V gene's germline CDR1 is SGHNT and CDR2 YENEEA. There are 21 residues in the CDR3. CDR3 nucleotides: TGTGCTAGCAGCTTAGATCAGGTCCGGCCTAGCGGTAGCTCTGGGGCCAACGTCCTGACTTTC. Protein sequence: CASSLDQVRPSGSSGANVLTF.

At least ten counts were recorded for this clonotype. The chain employs TRBV10-3 and TRBJ2-7; 9 positions agree with TRBD1. Trimming removed 10 bases from V and 3 bases from J; junction bases left unmatched: 4. CDR1 and CDR2 (germline): ENHRY, SYGVKD. The CDR3 is made up of 12 amino acids. CDR3 nucleotide sequence: TGTGCCACCGGGACAGGGATCTACGAGCAGTACTTC. This sequence encodes CATGTGIYEQYF.

The chain carries TRBV29-1 and TRBJ2-1; D unresolved. V was shortened by 4 bases and J by 4 bases, with 14 bases between the two germline ends. This CDR3 contains 14 residues. Germline CDR1 and CDR2: SQVTM and ANQGSEA. CDR3 bases: TGCAGCGTTGGTAGCCGTAGCTCATACAATGAGCAGTTCTTC. Protein sequence: CSVGSRSSYNEQFF.

The genes are TRBV5-6 and TRBJ2-5, with 9 bases fitting TRBD1. CDR3 length equals 17 residues. Unmatched junction bases numbered 9, after V lost 3 bases and J lost 0 bases. Germline loops: CDR1 SGHDT, CDR2 YYEEEE. The CDR3 DNA follows: TGTGCCAGCAGCTCTAAGCGAGGGACAGGGAACCAAGAGACCCAGTACTTC. This codes for CASSSKRGTGNQETQYF.

V is TRBV6-5 and J is TRBJ2-7, with 8 positions matching TRBD2. V lost 1 base, J lost 5 bases, and 10 bases stayed unmatched. Germline V lookup: CDR1 MNHEY, CDR2 SVGAGI. This CDR3 contains 16 residues. This CDR3 is CASSYYPRTSLDEQYF. Written as DNA, the CDR3 is TGTGCCAGCAGTTACTACCCTAGGACTAGCCTGGACGAGCAGTACTTC.